A selection of T cell receptor beta chains follows, all from one sample in a study of vaccination and CD4 T cells after COVID-19. The antigens for these receptors are not known. TCRdb fed the PCR reads into MiXCR, producing one record per CDR3 protein. This sample has about 19,000 distinct CDR3 sequences, with 40% to 60% found just once. Sequenced material: CD4+ T cells from blood, cultured in vitro, taken before SARS-CoV-2 vaccination. The receptors shown here come from a human donor who had recovered from COVID-19. CDR3s leave out the opening cysteine and the closing phenylalanine or tryptophan. Fields, in order: CDR3 protein, V gene, D gene. A D gene is named only where the DNA matches it firmly.

SARTSGRSPTYNEQF TRBV20-1 TRBD2
ASSYSGGLNEQF TRBV6-2/TRBV6-3 NA
ASSFDTGRDYEQY TRBV5-1 NA
ATSDGLAGGKSSYNEQF TRBV24-1 TRBD2
ASKIPGPQETQY TRBV6-1 NA
ASSLVLGNQAF TRBV7-2 NA
ASSIESGATLH TRBV19 NA
ASRYGTESLGGYT TRBV5-1 TRBD1
SAPPGTGAEKLF TRBV20-1 TRBD1
ASSPRATGETQY TRBV25-1 NA
AIRSDRRNTEAF TRBV10-3 TRBD1
ASSHRDRNTEAF TRBV5-4 TRBD1
SANPGTGEYNEQF TRBV20-1 TRBD1
ASRQTSGKETQY TRBV6-4 TRBD2
SASSDRVKFRQETQY TRBV20-1 TRBD1
SARGDREAF TRBV20-1 TRBD1
ASSPRTGPRT TRBV7-2 TRBD1
ASSLSDRKAQPQH TRBV28 TRBD1
ASMETSGDTEAF TRBV27 NA
ASRPTGGPDYGYT TRBV28 NA
ASSNNYEQY TRBV7-9 NA